This TCR beta chain was profiled in a study of blood T cell repertoires in COVID-19. This clone appeared a few times. CDR1 and CDR2 (germline): SGHDN, FVKESK. V shed 2 bases, J shed 2 bases, and the junction held 3 bases outside the gene matches. This CDR3 comprises 15 residues. Which cohort a participant joined came from the clinical history participants gave. In the source study's methods: Amplification of reference gene primers provided the estimated nucleated cell counts. Method: immunoSEQ multiplex PCR; TCRdb's copy keeps in-frame clones and lacks some. The DNA was the basis for D and trimming; V, J and clone size are from that table. The table shows approximately 470,000 clones, with about nine tenths occurring only once.

V is TRBV14 and J is TRBJ2-7; 10 positions agree with TRBD2. This clonotype originated in a woman younger than 30 who had recovered from COVID-19. The material sequenced was PBMCs or T cells enriched from blood (not recorded which). Here the CDR3 DNA reads TGTGCCAGCAGCCAACTTAGCGGGGGGACCTACGAGCAGTACTTC. Residues: CASSQLSGGTYEQYF.